The next 8 T cell receptor beta chains were all read from a single sample in a study of T-cell memory formation after mild COVID-19. TCRdb re-called the 5' RACE reads through MiXCR, storing one row per CDR3 protein. The sample lists more than 450,000 distinct CDR3 sequences; about a sixth were seen once. Sample: PBMCs or a T cell subset sorted from them (not recorded which). The receptors shown here come from an adult woman who had mild COVID-19 (a few samples of this study predate the infection). Cell type and time point are not known.

This clonotype was detected only a few times. The rearrangement joins TRBV7-2 to TRBJ1-2; possible D gene TRBD1, 5 bases. Looked up from germline, CDR1 is SGHTA and CDR2 is FQGNSA. Trimming shortened V by 2 bases and J by 4 bases, and 11 bases separated the two germline ends. The CDR3 consists of 14 residues. Here the CDR3 reads CASSLSRGSYGYTF. CDR3 coding DNA: TGTGCCAGCAGCTTAAGTCGGGGCTCCTATGGCTACACCTTC.

The chain has TRBV24-1 and TRBJ1-5; D remains ambiguous. The germline V gene encodes CDR1 KGHDR and CDR2 SFDVKD. Trimming left V 1 base short and J 5 bases short, with 2 bases between. This CDR3 spans 12 amino acids. DNA for the CDR3: TGTGCCACCAGTGATTTTGATCAGCCCCAGCATTTT. It translates to CATSDFDQPQHF.

This clonotype was seen a handful of times. V is TRBV6-5 and J is TRBJ2-5; 7 bases are a match to TRBD2. This CDR3 contains 17 residues. V lost 5 bases to trimming and J lost 7 bases; unmatched junction nucleotides: 19. The V gene's germline CDR1 is MNHEY and CDR2 SVGAGI. CDR3 DNA sequence: TGTGCCAGCAGTCCAAGCTCACTCCGGGACTACCAATGGACCCAGTACTTC. Protein sequence: CASSPSSLRDYQWTQYF.

This clonotype occurred once. This sequence joins TRBV12-3 or TRBV12-4 and TRBJ1-3, with D tentatively TRBD1 (6 bases). V lost 6 bases and J lost 0, with 15 bases in between. The CDR3 totals 16 residues. The CDR3 spells CASSPPDSYSGNTIYF. CDR3 in DNA: TGTGCCAGCAGCCCTCCGGACAGCTACTCTGGAAACACCATATATTTT.

This chain connects TRBV7-8 to TRBJ2-7; D is perhaps TRBD1 (7 bases). The germline CDR1 and CDR2 sequences are SGHVS and FQNEAQ. This CDR3 comprises 11 residues. V lost 4 bases and J lost 12, with 13 bases in between. This CDR3 reads CASSSTGRRYF. The CDR3 coding sequence is TGTGCCAGCAGCTCGACAGGGAGGCGGTACTTC.

This clonotype was found a few times. The CDR3 sequence: CASSQSQGIGVNEQYF. The CDR3 DNA follows: TGCGCCAGCAGTCAATCGCAGGGGATCGGTGTAAACGAGCAGTACTTC. This chain connects TRBV23-1 to TRBJ2-7, with D possibly matching TRBD1 (6 bases). TRBV23-1 is reported as an ORF; its role is uncertain. CDR3 length equals 16 residues. V was pared by 0 bases and J by 5 bases, with 17 bases between.

The genes are TRBV7-9 and TRBJ1-2; possible D gene TRBD1, 6 bases. Trimming stripped 11 bases from V and 6 bases from J, with 13 bases between. Germline loops: CDR1 SEHNR, CDR2 FQNEAQ (reference sequence). The CDR3 totals 11 residues. Here the CDR3 reads CAERGTNGYTF. CDR3 nucleotide sequence: TGTGCCGAAAGGGGGACGAATGGCTACACCTTC.

This clonotype was counted only a few times. The rearrangement uses TRBV6-2 or TRBV6-3 and TRBJ2-1; 8 nucleotides line up with TRBD2. V trimming: 6 bases; J trimming: 8 bases; junction bases outside the gene matches: 12. The CDR3 has 15 residues. Germline V gene lookup returns CDR1 MNHEY and CDR2 SVGEGT. In DNA, the CDR3 is TGTGCCAGCAGCTACACTAGCGGCAATCCATATGAGCAGTTCTTC. It codes for CASSYTSGNPYEQFF.